This record covers a single TCR beta chain. Its antigen remains unidentified. No clone much larger than this one lies a single base away; base qualities are absent. Libraries were prepared through RT-PCR. TCRdb records NextSeq 550 as the sequencer. Through fastp at Q25 and MiXCR, TCRdb rebuilt clones from the public reads, retaining in-frame beta chains. Identical CDR3 protein sequences are pooled into one entry, listed with their most common genes and DNA. The sample data list 900 or so distinct CDR3 sequences, and 23% of these were observed just once. The ten largest clones add up to roughly 69% of the sample. The source of the sample is a study of patients and donors after allogeneic stem cell transplantation (dated by TCRdb to the early 2020s). From cysteine to phenylalanine, the CDR3 is 14 amino acids long. Solely the CDR3 DNA is kept, with 42 bases framed from the first base. Trimming leaves V shorter by 5 bases and J shorter by 2 bases, with the junction holding 6 bases beyond the gene matches. CDR1 SNHLY and CDR2 FYNNEI were looked up in the germline V gene.

This chain is built from TRBV2 and TRBJ2-7; a stretch of 7 junction bases matches TRBD1. This TCR was sampled from a human donor who was either an allogeneic HSCT recipient or a stem cell or donor lymphocyte infusion donor (not recorded which). It is not recorded whose cells these are; they may come from a transplant donor. The material sequenced was blood, either unsorted or a sorted T cell fraction (not recorded which). CDR3 loop: CASSFGTEAYEQYF. The nucleotide sequence is given as TGTGCCAGCAGTTTTGGGACAGAGGCCTACGAGCAGTACTTC.